The clone carrying this T cell receptor beta chain has more than one count but fewer than ten. Its cognate antigen is unknown. Every immunoSEQ plate was one replicate of a subset's evenly spread DNA. Using immunoSEQ multiplex PCR, the repertoire was profiled, and TCRdb retains in-frame clones only, with some absent. Among 550,000 to 800,000 clones listed, roughly 70% were seen once. V lost 5 bases to trimming and J lost 3 bases; unmatched junction nucleotides: 6. CDR3 length equals 14 residues. Germline-derived CDR1 and CDR2 are MNHNY and SVGAGI (reference sequence). This sample was taken from a study of shared clonotypes between healthy human individuals. General study points: Naive CD4 clonotype sharing across four donors was approximately 5%. Lower generation probabilities were found for non-shared clonotypes than for those shared by all four donors.

Material for sequencing was memory CD4+ T cells sorted from blood. As for subset: CD45RA-negative fraction. The sequence came from a woman aged 25-40 years in good health. The chain couples TRBV6-6 to TRBJ1-1; 7 nucleotides agree with TRBD1. Here the CDR3 reads CASSDRDSYTEAFF. The CDR3 nucleotides are TGTGCCAGCAGTGACCGGGACAGCTACACTGAAGCTTTCTTT.